The sequence of this T cell receptor (beta chain) was determined in a study of CD8 T cells in Susac syndrome. Findings of the study overall: The study's TCR sequencing and HLA analysis covered a relatively small number of individuals, and the study acknowledged this.

With random hexamers, about 0.5 to 1 ug RNA was reverse transcribed. Across 54 Vbeta and 13 Jbeta, TCR beta CDR3 was amplified with immunoSEQ multiplex PCR. MiXCR, applied by TCRdb to the immunoSEQ multiplex PCR reads, yields one record per CDR3 protein. Counted here are roughly 300,000 distinct CDR3 sequences, approximately 85% occurring once; the ten biggest clones make up 0.11%. This clonotype has only one observation. Its antigen is unknown. The multiple sclerosis control group consisted of treatment-naive patients whose relapsing-remitting disease, which was either stable or active, fulfilled revised McDonald criteria. Negative isolation was used for CD8+ and CD4+ T cells and FACS enrichment for TEMRA cells. The sequence derives from a human donor with multiple sclerosis. Material: CD8+ T cells from PBMCs.

The DNA for the CDR3 is TGTGCTAGTGGTCCAGGACTGGGCGCTGAAGCTTTCTTT. This translates into CASGPGLGAEAFF. This sequence joins TRBV12-5 and TRBJ1-1; D call uncertain. The CDR3 has 13 residues. Germline V gene data show CDR1 as LGHNT and CDR2 as FRNRAP. V was clipped by 5 bases and J by 6 bases, with 13 bases between them. Variable domain in full (rest from reference TRBV12-5 and TRBJ1-1): DARVTQTPRHKVTEMGQEVTMRCQPILGHNTVFWYRQTMMQGLELLAYFRNRAPLDDSGMPKDRFSAEMPDATLATLKIQPSEPRDSAVYFCASGPGLGAEAFFGQGTRLTVV.